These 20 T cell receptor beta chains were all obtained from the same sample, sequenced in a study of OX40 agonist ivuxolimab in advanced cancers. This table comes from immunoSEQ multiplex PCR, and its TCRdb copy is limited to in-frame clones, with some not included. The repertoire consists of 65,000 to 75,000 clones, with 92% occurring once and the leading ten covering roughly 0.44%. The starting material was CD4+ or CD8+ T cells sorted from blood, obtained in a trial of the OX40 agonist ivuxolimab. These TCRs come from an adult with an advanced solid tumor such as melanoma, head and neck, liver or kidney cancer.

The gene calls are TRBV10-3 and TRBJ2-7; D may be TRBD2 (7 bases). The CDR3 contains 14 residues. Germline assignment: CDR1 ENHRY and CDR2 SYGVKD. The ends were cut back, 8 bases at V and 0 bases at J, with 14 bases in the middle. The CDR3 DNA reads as TGTGCCATCGAGAAGGGGGGGTCCTCCTACGAGCAGTACTTC. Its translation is CAIEKGGSSYEQYF.

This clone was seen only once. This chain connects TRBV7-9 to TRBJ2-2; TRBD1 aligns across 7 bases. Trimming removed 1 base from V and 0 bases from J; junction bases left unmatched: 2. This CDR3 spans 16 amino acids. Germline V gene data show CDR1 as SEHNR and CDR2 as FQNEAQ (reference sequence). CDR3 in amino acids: CASSLGTGSNTGELFF. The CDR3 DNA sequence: TGTGCCAGCAGCTTAGGGACAGGATCGAACACCGGGGAGCTGTTTTTT.

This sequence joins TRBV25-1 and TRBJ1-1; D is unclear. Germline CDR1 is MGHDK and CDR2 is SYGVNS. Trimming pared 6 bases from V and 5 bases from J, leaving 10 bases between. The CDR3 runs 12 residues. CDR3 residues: CASRKGTTEAFF. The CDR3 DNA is TGTGCCAGCAGGAAGGGAACGACTGAAGCTTTCTTT.

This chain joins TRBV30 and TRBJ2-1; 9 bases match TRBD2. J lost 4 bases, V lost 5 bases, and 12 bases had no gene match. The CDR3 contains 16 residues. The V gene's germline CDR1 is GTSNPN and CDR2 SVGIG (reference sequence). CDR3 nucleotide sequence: TGTGCCTGGTCAGAACGTGGACTAGCGCCTTACAATGAGCAGTTCTTC. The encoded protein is CAWSERGLAPYNEQFF. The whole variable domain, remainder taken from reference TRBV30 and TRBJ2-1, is SQTIHQWPATLVQPVGSPLSLECTVEGTSNPNLYWYRQAAGRGLQLLFYSVGIGQISSEVPQNLSASRPQDRQFILSSKKLLLSDSGFYLCAWSERGLAPYNEQFFGPGTRLTVL.

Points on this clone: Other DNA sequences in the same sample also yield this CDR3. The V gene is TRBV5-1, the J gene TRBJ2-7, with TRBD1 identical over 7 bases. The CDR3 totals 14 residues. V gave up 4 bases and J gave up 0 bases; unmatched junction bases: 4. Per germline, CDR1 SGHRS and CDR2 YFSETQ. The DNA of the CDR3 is TGCGCCAGCAGCCTGGGGGACAGCTCCTACGAGCAGTACTTC. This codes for CASSLGDSSYEQYF.

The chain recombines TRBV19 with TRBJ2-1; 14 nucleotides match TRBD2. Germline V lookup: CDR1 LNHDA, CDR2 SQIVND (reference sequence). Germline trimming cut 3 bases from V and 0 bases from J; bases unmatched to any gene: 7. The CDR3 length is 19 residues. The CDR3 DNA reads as TGTGCCAGTAGTATTCGACTAGCGGGAGGGCGGAGCTCCTACAATGAGCAGTTCTTC. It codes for CASSIRLAGGRSSYNEQFF.

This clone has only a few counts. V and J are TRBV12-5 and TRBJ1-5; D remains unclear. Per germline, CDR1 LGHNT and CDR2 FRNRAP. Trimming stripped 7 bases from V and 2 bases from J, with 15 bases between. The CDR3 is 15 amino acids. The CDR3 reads CASAPGTSGNQPQHF. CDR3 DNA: TGTGCTAGTGCCCCGGGCACAAGCGGCAATCAGCCCCAGCATTTT.

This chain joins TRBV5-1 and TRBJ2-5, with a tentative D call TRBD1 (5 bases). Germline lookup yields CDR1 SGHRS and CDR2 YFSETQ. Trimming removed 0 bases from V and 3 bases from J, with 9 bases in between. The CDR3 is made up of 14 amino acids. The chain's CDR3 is CASSLGSQEETQYF. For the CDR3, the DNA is TGCGCCAGCAGCTTGGGCTCACAGGAAGAGACCCAGTACTTC. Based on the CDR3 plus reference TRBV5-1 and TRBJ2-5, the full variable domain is KAGVTQTPRYLIKTRGQQVTLSCSPISGHRSVSWYQQTPGQGLQFLFEYFSETQRNKGNFPGRFSGRQFSNSRSEMNVSTLELGDSALYLCASSLGSQEETQYFGPGTRLLVL.

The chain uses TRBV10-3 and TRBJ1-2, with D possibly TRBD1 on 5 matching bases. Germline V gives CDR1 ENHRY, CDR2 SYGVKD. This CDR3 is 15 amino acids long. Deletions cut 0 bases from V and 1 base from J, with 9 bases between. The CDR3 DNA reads TGTGCCATCAGTGAGTCTAGACAGAGTAACTATGGCTACACCTTC. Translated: CAISESRQSNYGYTF.

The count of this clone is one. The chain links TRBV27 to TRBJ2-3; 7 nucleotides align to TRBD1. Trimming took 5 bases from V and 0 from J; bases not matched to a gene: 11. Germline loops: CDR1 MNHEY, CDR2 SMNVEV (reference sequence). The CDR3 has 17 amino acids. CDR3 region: CASSLLGQASSTDTQYF. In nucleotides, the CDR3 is TGTGCCAGCAGTCTGCTCGGACAGGCATCTAGCACAGATACGCAGTATTTT.

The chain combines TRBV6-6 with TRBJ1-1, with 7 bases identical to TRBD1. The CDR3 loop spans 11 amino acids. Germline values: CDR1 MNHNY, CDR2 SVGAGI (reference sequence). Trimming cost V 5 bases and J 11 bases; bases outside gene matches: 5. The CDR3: CASSGDSGAFF. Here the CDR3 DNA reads TGTGCCAGCAGTGGGGACAGTGGGGCTTTCTTT.

In DNA form, the CDR3 reads TGCGCCAGCAGCCGAGGAAACGGAGCAGGGGGTTACAATGAGCAGTTCTTC. Amino acid sequence: CASSRGNGAGGYNEQFF. The V gene is TRBV4-3, the J gene TRBJ2-1; 7 bases map to TRBD1. This CDR3 region has 17 residues. Trimming took 4 bases from V and 4 from J; bases not matched to a gene: 13. Germline V gives CDR1 LGHNA, CDR2 YSLEER.

This CDR3 is CSARTSSTQYF. The CDR3 region has the DNA TGCAGTGCTAGGACTAGTAGTACGCAGTATTTT. The gene calls are TRBV20-1 and TRBJ2-3, with D maybe TRBD2 (6 bases). V lost 3 bases to trimming and J lost 8 bases, with 9 bases between them. Germline CDR1 and CDR2: DFQATT and SNEGSKA (reference sequence). The CDR3 is 11 amino acids.

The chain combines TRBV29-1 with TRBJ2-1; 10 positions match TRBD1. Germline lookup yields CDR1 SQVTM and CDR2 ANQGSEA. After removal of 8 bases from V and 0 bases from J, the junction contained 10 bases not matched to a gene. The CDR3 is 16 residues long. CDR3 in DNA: TGCAGCTCACGACAGGGGGCGGGTAGCTCCTACAATGAGCAGTTCTTC. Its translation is CSSRQGAGSSYNEQFF.

The CDR3 coding sequence is TGCGCCAGCAGCTTAGCGGGAGAGTCCGAGCAGTACTTC. This sequence encodes CASSLAGESEQYF. The chain is built from TRBV5-1 and TRBJ2-7; 8 nucleotides match TRBD2. Germline CDR1 and CDR2: SGHRS and YFSETQ. The CDR3 sequence is 13 residues long. The V gene end was trimmed by 2 bases and the J gene end by 6 bases; junction bases not matched to a gene: 4.

CDR3 sequence reads: CASRSSGSDGGELFF. The CDR3 DNA reads as TGTGCCAGCAGGTCTAGCGGGAGCGATGGCGGGGAGCTGTTTTTT. The chain joins TRBV6-5 to TRBJ2-2; 10 bases are a match to TRBD2. CDR1 MNHEY and CDR2 SVGAGI come from the germline V gene. Losses at the gene ends were 6 bases for V and 7 bases for J; bases not matched to a gene: 8. This CDR3 is built from 15 residues.

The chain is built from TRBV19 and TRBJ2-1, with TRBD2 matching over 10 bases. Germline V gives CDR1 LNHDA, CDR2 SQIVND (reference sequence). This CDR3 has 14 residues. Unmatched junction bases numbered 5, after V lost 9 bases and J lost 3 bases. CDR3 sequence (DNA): TGTGCCAGCAAAAGCGGGAGGGACTACAATGAGCAGTTCTTC. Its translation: CASKSGRDYNEQFF. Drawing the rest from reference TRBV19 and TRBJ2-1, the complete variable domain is DGGITQSPKYLFRKEGQNVTLSCEQNLNHDAMYWYRQDPGQGLRLIYYSQIVNDFQKGDIAEGYSVSREKKESFPLTVTSAQKNPTAFYLCASKSGRDYNEQFFGPGTRLTVL.

The CDR3, as DNA: TGCGCCAGCAGTGAGGCGTTGGGACTAACGAACACCGGGGAGCTGTTTTTT. Translating gives CASSEALGLTNTGELFF. The chain joins TRBV10-2 to TRBJ2-2; 7 nucleotides line up with TRBD2. J lost 0 bases, V lost 2 bases, and 6 bases had no gene match. CDR3 length: 17 residues. The germline gives CDR1 WSHSY, CDR2 SAAADI.

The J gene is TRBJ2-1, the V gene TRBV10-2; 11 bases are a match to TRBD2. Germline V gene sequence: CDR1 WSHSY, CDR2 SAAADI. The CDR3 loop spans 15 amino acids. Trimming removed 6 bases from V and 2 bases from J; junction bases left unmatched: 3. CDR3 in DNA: TGCGCCAGCAGGGGGACTAGCGGCCCCTACAATGAGCAGTTCTTC. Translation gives CASRGTSGPYNEQFF.

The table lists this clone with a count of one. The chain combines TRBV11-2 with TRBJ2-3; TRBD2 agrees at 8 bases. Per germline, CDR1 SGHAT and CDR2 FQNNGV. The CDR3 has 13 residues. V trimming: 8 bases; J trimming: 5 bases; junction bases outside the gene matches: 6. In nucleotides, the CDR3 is TGTGCCAGCGGGGGGCTAGCGGGAGATACGCAGTATTTT. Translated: CASGGLAGDTQYF. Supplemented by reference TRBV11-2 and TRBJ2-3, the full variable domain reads EAGVAQSPRYKIIEKRQSVAFWCNPISGHATLYWYQQILGQGPKLLIQFQNNGVVDDSQLPKDRFSAERLKGVDSTLKIQPAKLEDSAVYLCASGGLAGDTQYFGPGTRLTVL.